A selection of T cell receptor beta chains follows, all from one sample in a study of blood T cell repertoires in COVID-19. The protocol was immunoSEQ multiplex PCR, while the TCRdb copy is restricted to in-frame clones and leaves out a portion. The repertoire holds a few hundred thousand clones, about nine tenths seen once, with approximately 2% in the top ten. Source material: peripheral blood. The source is a man aged 25 to 40 who had recovered from COVID-19. Each CDR3 is given with its conserved first and last residue. The order of the fields is J gene, V gene, clone size, D gene, CDR3 DNA, CDR3 protein. D genes are given only for firm matches. A clone size is listed for some rows: how often the clone was seen (once, few, many), or a class if it is expanded.

J: TRBJ1-3
V: TRBV2
size: -
D: TRBD1
DNA: TGTGCCAGCAGGCCGTGGAGGACAGGAGCTGGAAACACCATATATTTT
CDR3: CASRPWRTGAGNTIYF

J: TRBJ2-1
V: TRBV10-2
size: -
D: TRBD2
DNA: TGCGCCAGCAGTGAGGCGGCCGCGGGGGGGGGTGAGCAGTTCTTC
CDR3: CASSEAAAGGGEQFF

J: TRBJ1-2
V: TRBV7-2
size: -
D: -
DNA: TGTGCCAGCAGCTTAGCCTCTCCTACGACAGGAGACTATGGCTACACCTTC
CDR3: CASSLASPTTGDYGYTF

J: TRBJ1-1
V: TRBV10-2
size: -
D: -
DNA: TGCGCCAGCAGTGAGGGGGCGCACACTGAAGCTTTCTTT
CDR3: CASSEGAHTEAFF

J: TRBJ2-7
V: TRBV6-5
size: -
D: -
DNA: TGTGCCAGCAGTTGGACAGATCTCTCCTACGAGCAGTACTTC
CDR3: CASSWTDLSYEQYF

J: TRBJ1-2
V: TRBV12-3/TRBV12-4
size: once
D: TRBD1
DNA: TGTGCCAGCACCCCGACAGGGCCCTCCTATGACACCTTC
CDR3: CASTPTGPSYDTF

J: TRBJ1-4
V: TRBV15
size: once
D: -
DNA: TGTGCCACCAGCAGAGGGGGAGGTTCTAATGAAAAACTGTTTTTT
CDR3: CATSRGGGSNEKLFF

J: TRBJ2-1
V: TRBV29-1
size: -
D: -
DNA: TGCAGCGTTGACAGGGGTACCTACAATGAGCAGTTCTTC
CDR3: CSVDRGTYNEQFF

J: TRBJ2-3
V: TRBV19
size: -
D: TRBD2
DNA: TGTGCCAGTAGTAAAGGGACTAGCGGGGGGAGGTCAGATACGCAGTATTTT
CDR3: CASSKGTSGGRSDTQYF

J: TRBJ1-4
V: TRBV10-1
size: few
D: -
DNA: TGCGCCAGCAGTGAACAGGGAACTAATGAAAAACTGTTTTTT
CDR3: CASSEQGTNEKLFF

J: TRBJ1-2
V: TRBV6-2/TRBV6-3
size: -
D: -
DNA: TGTGCCAGCAGTTACGATCGGGGGGCCTATGGCTACACCTTC
CDR3: CASSYDRGAYGYTF

J: TRBJ2-1
V: TRBV6-2/TRBV6-3
size: -
D: TRBD1
DNA: TGTGCCAGCAGTTTAGACAGGGGTTCCTACAATGAGCAGTTCTTC
CDR3: CASSLDRGSYNEQFF

J: TRBJ2-7
V: TRBV5-1
size: -
D: TRBD1
DNA: TGCGCCAGCAGTCCGAGCACAGGGGGCTACGAGCAGTACTTC
CDR3: CASSPSTGGYEQYF

J: TRBJ1-1
V: TRBV3-1/TRBV3-2
size: -
D: TRBD1
DNA: TGTGCCAGCAGCCGCTCCGGGACAGGGGACGGTATAACTCAAGCTTTCTTT
CDR3: CASSRSGTGDGITQAFF

J: TRBJ1-1
V: TRBV9
size: -
D: -
DNA: TGTGCCAGCAGCGCCACTAGCACCGGGGCTGAAGCTTTCTTT
CDR3: CASSATSTGAEAFF

J: TRBJ2-7
V: TRBV6-5
size: -
D: TRBD2
DNA: TGTGCCAGCGCATCTAGCGGGCCGAGCTCCTACGAGCAGTACTTC
CDR3: CASASSGPSSYEQYF

J: TRBJ1-2
V: TRBV15
size: -
D: -
DNA: TGTGCCACCAGTCCTCAGGGATATGGCTACACCTTC
CDR3: CATSPQGYGYTF

J: TRBJ1-1
V: TRBV10-3
size: -
D: -
DNA: TGTGCCATCAAATTTGAAGTCGGGGTGGATGGAGCTTTCTTT
CDR3: CAIKFEVGVDGAFF

J: TRBJ1-3
V: TRBV30
size: -
D: -
DNA: TGTGCCTGGAGTGTAGACAACTCTGGAAACACCATATATTTT
CDR3: CAWSVDNSGNTIYF

J: TRBJ2-3
V: TRBV18
size: -
D: TRBD2
DNA: TGTGCCAGCTCACCTGGGACTAGCGGGGGGTCAGATACGCAGTATTTT
CDR3: CASSPGTSGGSDTQYF

J: TRBJ1-2
V: TRBV3-1/TRBV3-2
size: -
D: TRBD1
DNA: TGTGCCAGCAGCCCAGGGGGCGCCTATGGCTACACCTTC
CDR3: CASSPGGAYGYTF

J: TRBJ2-7
V: TRBV6-2/TRBV6-3
size: -
D: TRBD1
DNA: TGTGCCAGCAGTTATTCCTTCGGCCAGGGGGCCCAACGCAATGTGGACGAGCAGTACTTC
CDR3: CASSYSFGQGAQRNVDEQYF